This record looks at one T cell receptor beta chain sequence and its context. Its antigen has not been determined. The sample holds no much larger clone one base away, and base qualities are not on file. Library preparation was by 5' RACE. TCRdb names NextSeq 500 as the instrument used. In the TCR library protocol, a unique molecular identifier was attached to each TCR cDNA molecule so that PCR and sequencing errors could be corrected. Per the authors' processing: TCR identification, UMI-based error correction and CDR3 extraction were all carried out with Decombinator tools. Expanded TCRs were defined as those above a frequency of 2 per 1,000, corresponding to the top 1% of the tumor frequency distribution. Expanded tumor TCRs statistically deemed absent (corrected P<0.05) from at least one tumor region were classed as regional, and all other expanded tumor TCRs were classed as ubiquitous. Each repertoire was subsampled 100 times to 5,000 TCRs, after which Renyi diversity was computed with the R vegan package. CDR3 similarity networks were built from amino acid triplet string-kernel similarity, with CDR3s being connected when pairwise similarity was above 0.82. TCRdb took the public reads, trimmed them with fastp at Q25, ran MiXCR for clone calling and kept in-frame beta chains. Rows matching on CDR3 protein sequence are summarized as one entry with the most common DNA and genes. The V and J calls reflect TCRdb's pipeline rather than the authors' work. Across this sample there are approximately 94,000 distinct CDR3 sequences, with 3.5% to 5% seen only once. The ten largest account for around 20% of the sample.

The data were obtained in a study of spatial heterogeneity in lung cancer (dated by TCRdb to about 2019). Context from the whole study: Beta-chain transcripts were consistently detected in greater numbers than alpha-chain transcripts, which likely reflects a higher abundance of beta-chain transcripts. In tumor regions, TCR transcript counts showed a strong correlation with a T cell transcriptional module score derived from matched bulk RNA-seq. In the raw uncorrected reads, each unique combination of TCR and UMI appeared on average more than ten times. The study quantitatively compared TCR alpha and beta repertoires across multiple tumor regions, matched nontumor lung and blood in non-small cell lung cancer. Nonsynonymous mutation counts, determined by whole-exome sequencing of tumor tissue, were related to features of the TCR repertoire. Both alpha and beta chains were TCR-sequenced in roughly 200 tumor regions, around 65 matched nontumor lung samples and roughly 54 PBMC samples obtained at surgery.

The germline ends are 13 bases apart after V is trimmed by 5 bases and J by 3 bases. The CDR3 holds 14 amino acids from the cysteine to the phenylalanine. Only the CDR3 part of the read is kept: 42 bases, read in frame from the first base. Paper-wide results and their limitations: The number of expanded intratumoral alpha and beta TCRs correlated with the tumor nonsynonymous mutation count. Counts of ubiquitous and regional expanded TCRs correlated with counts of ubiquitous and regional nonsynonymous mutations, respectively. Additional single-cell paired TCR alpha and beta sequencing was considered necessary to confirm, at a functional level, the hypothesis that regional TCRs recognize regional mutations. Estimated TCR-seq coverage of tumor T cells was only around 7.1% for alpha chains and 12% to 15% for beta chains.

The sample's time point label, decoded: sample taken at primary tumor resection. Donors were 72 patients with early-stage, untreated non-small cell lung cancer from the lung TRACERx cohort. Whole RNA extracted from tumor and nontumor lung tissue, or from cryopreserved PBMC samples, was used for TCR sequencing without cell sorting. Patients were selected for TCR sequencing only if sufficient RNA was available from at least two tumor regions. Before being selected, tumor and adjacent nontumor lung specimens were reviewed by a lung pathologist. Specimen: lung tumor tissue, collected at surgery. This sequence uses TRBV12-3 or TRBV12-4 and TRBJ2-5; TRBD1 is perhaps the D gene, given 6 matching bases. The sequence was obtained from a male donor with early-stage non-small cell lung cancer. The CDR3 reads CASSRYRVEETQYF. DNA sequence: TGTGCCAGCAGTAGATACAGGGTAGAAGAGACCCAGTACTTC.